This TCR beta chain was recovered during a study of blood T cell repertoires in COVID-19. Across the study: There were acute and convalescent COVID-19 samples, and they came from the United States, Italy and Spain. Sample material is recorded as cDNA or gDNA derived from T cells, B-cell-depleted T cells, or PBMCs.

The CDR3 is 13 residues long. V gave up 1 base and J gave up 3 bases, with 6 bases separating them. The germline gives CDR1 SGHAT, CDR2 FQDESV (reference sequence). Recruited during active infection, patients (from Seattle) were subsequently followed longitudinally. Authors' analysis steps: From reference gene primer amplification, estimates of nucleated cell counts were derived. Clones were sequenced by immunoSEQ multiplex PCR, and TCRdb holds only the in-frame ones, with some missing. V and J calls and clone size are given by that table; D and trimming were obtained from the DNA. The sample shows about 220,000 clones, 65% to 90% of them seen only once.

The sequence came from a woman between 65 and 79 years old with COVID-19, enrolled during active disease. Sequencing was done on a sample of peripheral blood. The chain links TRBV11-1 to TRBJ1-2; no firm D call. CDR3 sequence: CASSLGQDYGYTF. The CDR3, as DNA: TGTGCCAGCAGCTTAGGTCAGGACTATGGCTACACCTTC.